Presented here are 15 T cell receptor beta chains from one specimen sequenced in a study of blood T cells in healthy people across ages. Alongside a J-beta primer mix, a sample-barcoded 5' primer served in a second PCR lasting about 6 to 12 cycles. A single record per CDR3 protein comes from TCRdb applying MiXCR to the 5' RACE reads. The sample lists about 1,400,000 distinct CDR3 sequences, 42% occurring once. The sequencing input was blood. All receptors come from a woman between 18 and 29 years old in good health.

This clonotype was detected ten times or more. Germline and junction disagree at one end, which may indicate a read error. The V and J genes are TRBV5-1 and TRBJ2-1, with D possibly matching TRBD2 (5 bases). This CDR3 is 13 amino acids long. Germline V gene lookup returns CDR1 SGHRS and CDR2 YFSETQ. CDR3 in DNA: TGTGCCAGCAGTGCCGGGACCTACAATGAGCAGTTCTTC. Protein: CASSAGTYNEQFF.

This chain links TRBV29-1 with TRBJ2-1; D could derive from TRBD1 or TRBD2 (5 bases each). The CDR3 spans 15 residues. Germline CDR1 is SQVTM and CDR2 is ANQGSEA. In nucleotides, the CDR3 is TGCAGTATGCTACCTTACTCCGGGACGGTCAATGAGCAGTTCTTC. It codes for CSMLPYSGTVNEQFF.

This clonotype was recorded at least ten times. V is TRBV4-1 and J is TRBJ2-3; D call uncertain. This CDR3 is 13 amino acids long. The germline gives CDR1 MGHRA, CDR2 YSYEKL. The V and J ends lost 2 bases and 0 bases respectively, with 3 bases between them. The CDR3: CASSQFSTDTQYF. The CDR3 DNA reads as TGCGCCAGCAGCCAATTTAGCACAGATACGCAGTATTTT.

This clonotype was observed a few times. CDR3 nucleotide sequence: TGTGCCAGCAGCTTAGAGGCCAGGGGCGATCAGCCCCAGCATTTT. Its translation is CASSLEARGDQPQHF. V usage is TRBV7-2 and J usage is TRBJ1-5; a weak D match, TRBD1 (6 bases). Germline V gene lookup returns CDR1 SGHTA and CDR2 FQGNSA. This CDR3 comprises 15 residues. The V end was cut by 1 base, the J end by 5 bases, with 12 bases between.

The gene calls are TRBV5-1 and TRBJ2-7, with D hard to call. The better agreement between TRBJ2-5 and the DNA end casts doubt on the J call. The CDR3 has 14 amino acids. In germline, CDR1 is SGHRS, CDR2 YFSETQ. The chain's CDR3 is CASSPAPLQETQYF. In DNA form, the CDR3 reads TGCGCCAGCAGCCCCGCCCCCCTTCAAGAGACCCAGTACTTC.

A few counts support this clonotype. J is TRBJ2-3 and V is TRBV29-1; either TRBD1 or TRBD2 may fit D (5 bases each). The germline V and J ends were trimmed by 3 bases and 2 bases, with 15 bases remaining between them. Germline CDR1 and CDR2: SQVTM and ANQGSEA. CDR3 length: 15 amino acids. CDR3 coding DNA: TGCAGCGTTGAGACCTTGGGGGATGTCACAGATACGCAGTATTTT. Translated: CSVETLGDVTDTQYF.

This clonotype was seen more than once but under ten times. CDR3 loop: CSANPLGAGVRHEQFF. DNA of the CDR3: TGCAGTGCCAACCCTCTCGGAGCGGGAGTTCGCCATGAGCAGTTCTTC. The gene calls are TRBV20-1 and TRBJ2-1; 8 nucleotides align to TRBD2. V lost 6 bases to trimming and J lost 8 bases; unmatched junction nucleotides: 18. Germline CDR1 is DFQATT and CDR2 is SNEGSKA (reference sequence). The CDR3 contains 16 residues.

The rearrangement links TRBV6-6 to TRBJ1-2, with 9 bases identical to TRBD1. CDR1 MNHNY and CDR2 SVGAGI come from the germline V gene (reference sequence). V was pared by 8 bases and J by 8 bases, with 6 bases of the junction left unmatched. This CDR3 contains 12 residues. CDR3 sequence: CASWGTGNGYTF. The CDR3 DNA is TGTGCCAGCTGGGGGACAGGGAACGGCTACACCTTC.

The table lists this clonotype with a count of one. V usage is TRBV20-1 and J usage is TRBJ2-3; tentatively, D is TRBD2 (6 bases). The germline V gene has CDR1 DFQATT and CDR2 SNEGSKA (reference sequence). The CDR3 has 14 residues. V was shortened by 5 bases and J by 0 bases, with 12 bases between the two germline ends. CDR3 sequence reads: CSAPGGDSTDTQYF. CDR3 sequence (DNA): TGCAGTGCTCCTGGCGGGGACAGCACAGATACGCAGTATTTT.

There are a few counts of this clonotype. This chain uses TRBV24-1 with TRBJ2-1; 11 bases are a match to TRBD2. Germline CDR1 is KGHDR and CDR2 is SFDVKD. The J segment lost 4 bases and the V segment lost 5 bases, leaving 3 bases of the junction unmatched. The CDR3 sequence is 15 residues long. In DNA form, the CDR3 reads TGTGCCACCAGTGGGGCTAGCGGGGGGTACAATGAGCAGTTCTTC. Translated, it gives CATSGASGGYNEQFF.

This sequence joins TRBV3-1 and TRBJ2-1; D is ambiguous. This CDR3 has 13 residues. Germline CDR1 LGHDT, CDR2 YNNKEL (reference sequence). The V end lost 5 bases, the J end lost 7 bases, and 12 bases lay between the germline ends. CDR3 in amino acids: CASSGYSQNEQFF. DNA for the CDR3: TGTGCCAGCAGCGGGTACTCCCAAAATGAGCAGTTCTTC.

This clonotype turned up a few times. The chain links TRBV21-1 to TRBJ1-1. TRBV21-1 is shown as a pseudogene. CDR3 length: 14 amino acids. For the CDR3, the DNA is TGTGCCAGCAGCAAGGTGGAATCGAGCACTGAAGCTTTCTTT. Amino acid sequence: CASSKVESSTEAFF.

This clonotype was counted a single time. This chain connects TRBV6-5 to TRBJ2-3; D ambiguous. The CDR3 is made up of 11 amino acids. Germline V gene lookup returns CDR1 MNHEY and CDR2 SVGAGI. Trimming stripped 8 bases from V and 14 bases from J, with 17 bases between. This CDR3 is CASSWGSETYF. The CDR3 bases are TGTGCCAGCTCCTGGGGTTCGGAGACGTATTTT.

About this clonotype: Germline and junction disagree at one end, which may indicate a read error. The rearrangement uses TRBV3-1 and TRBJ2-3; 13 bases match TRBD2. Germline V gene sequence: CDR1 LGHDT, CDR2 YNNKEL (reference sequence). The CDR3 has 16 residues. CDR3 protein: CAGSHWTSGGEDTQYF. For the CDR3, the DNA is TGTGCCGGCAGCCACTGGACTAGCGGGGGCGAAGATACGCAGTATTTT.

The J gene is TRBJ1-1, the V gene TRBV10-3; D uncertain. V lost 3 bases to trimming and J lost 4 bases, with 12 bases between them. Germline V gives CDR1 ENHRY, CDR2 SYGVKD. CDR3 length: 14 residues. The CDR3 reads CAISEQEGSTEAFF. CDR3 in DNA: TGTGCCATCAGTGAACAAGAAGGGTCCACTGAAGCTTTCTTT.